Shown below are 29 T cell receptor beta chains from a single sample sequenced in a study of CD8 T cells in ankylosing spondylitis. Overall study findings and caveats: Ankylosing spondylitis blood appeared to carry a characteristic TCR beta motif of under ten highly homologous variants.

For these receptors, no antigen is known. TCRdb itself ran the 5' RACE reads through MiXCR, one entry per CDR3 protein. The data contain roughly 350,000 distinct CDR3 sequences, around 8% of them singletons. What was sequenced was blood, either unsorted or a sorted T cell fraction (not recorded which). The receptors come from a male donor with ankylosing spondylitis.

This clonotype turned up a few times. This chain joins TRBV4-1 and TRBJ2-2, with D possibly matching TRBD2 (7 bases). V lost 8 bases and J lost 4, with 14 bases in between. CDR1 is MGHRA, CDR2 YSYEKL, per germline. The CDR3 has 14 amino acids. For the CDR3, the DNA is TGCGCCAGCGCCTTACGGGGGGCCACCGGGGAGCTGTTTTTT. This translates into CASALRGATGELFF.

In its sample, this clonotype was seen a few times. V gene TRBV7-2 combines with J gene TRBJ2-3, with no clear D. Trimming pared 3 bases from V and 6 bases from J, leaving 10 bases between. This CDR3 is built from 13 residues. From germline, CDR1 is SGHTA and CDR2 FQGNSA. CDR3 sequence (DNA): TGTGCCAGCAGCTTGGTCAGGCTGGATACGCAGTATTTT. This gives the protein CASSLVRLDTQYF.

This clonotype came up many times. V is TRBV6-2 or TRBV6-3 and J is TRBJ2-2; 12 bases are a match to TRBD1. V lost 4 bases to trimming and J lost 3 bases; unmatched junction nucleotides: 3. This CDR3 is built from 16 residues. Germline-derived CDR1 and CDR2 are MNHEY and SVGEGT. The CDR3 bases are TGTGCCAGCAGTTGGGGGACAGGGGGCTACACCGGGGAGCTGTTTTTT. This codes for CASSWGTGGYTGELFF.

This chain joins TRBV7-8 and TRBJ2-2, with TRBD2 identical over 7 bases. J was trimmed by 0 bases and V by 1 base; bases with no gene match: 2. This CDR3 has 16 amino acids. The germline V gene has CDR1 SGHVS and CDR2 FQNEAQ. The CDR3 loop is CASSLESGTNTGELFF. The CDR3 coding sequence is TGTGCCAGCAGCTTAGAAAGCGGGACGAACACCGGGGAGCTGTTTTTT.

This clonotype occurred a few times. The V call is TRBV5-1, the J call TRBJ2-7, with a tentative D call TRBD1 (5 bases). The V and J ends lost 4 bases and 5 bases respectively, with 28 bases between them. The CDR3 has 18 residues. Germline assignment: CDR1 SGHRS and CDR2 YFSETQ. The DNA for the CDR3 is TGCGCCAGCAGCCCATTACCCCGGCAGGGAAGAATGGGAAACGAGCAGTACTTC. Its translation: CASSPLPRQGRMGNEQYF.

This clonotype was detected many times. The chain joins TRBV29-1 to TRBJ2-7; D might be TRBD1 or TRBD2, each matching 5 bases. Trimming stripped 6 bases from V and 0 bases from J, with 15 bases between. CDR1 SQVTM and CDR2 ANQGSEA come from the germline V gene. The CDR3 runs 14 residues. The CDR3 DNA sequence: TGCAGCGTCGGTAGTGTGGGGGACTCCTACGAGCAGTACTTC. Translating gives CSVGSVGDSYEQYF.

This clonotype showed up just a few times. The J gene is TRBJ2-2, the V gene TRBV5-1; possible D gene TRBD1, 6 bases. V lost 5 bases to trimming and J lost 5 bases, with 19 bases between them. CDR3 length: 16 residues. The germline V gene has CDR1 SGHRS and CDR2 YFSETQ. CDR3 region: CASRLSGTRLTGELFF. The DNA of the CDR3 is TGCGCCAGCAGGCTTTCGGGGACAAGACTTACCGGGGAGCTGTTTTTT.

V usage is TRBV20-1 and J usage is TRBJ2-7; D possibly corresponds to TRBD1 (6 bases). Germline assignment: CDR1 DFQATT and CDR2 SNEGSKA (reference sequence). This CDR3 spans 15 amino acids. The V end was cut by 7 bases, the J end by 1 base, with 20 bases between. The CDR3 sequence: CSVDTGTKVSYEQYF. CDR3 nucleotide sequence: TGCAGTGTGGACACCGGGACAAAGGTATCCTACGAGCAGTACTTC.

V and J are TRBV15 and TRBJ2-3; 12 bases match TRBD2. Germline CDR1 reads LNHNV; CDR2 reads YYDKDF (reference sequence). CDR3 length equals 18 residues. Trimming removed 2 bases from V and 3 bases from J; junction bases left unmatched: 9. CDR3 amino acids: CATSRSRTSGIGTDTQYF. DNA for the CDR3: TGTGCCACCAGCAGATCTCGGACTAGCGGGATAGGGACAGATACGCAGTATTTT.

This clonotype was counted at least ten times. The chain recombines TRBV24-1 with TRBJ2-5, with D maybe TRBD2 (5 bases). The V end was cut by 5 bases, the J end by 0 bases, with 12 bases between. CDR3 size: 15 residues. Germline values: CDR1 KGHDR, CDR2 SFDVKD. The CDR3 DNA follows: TGTGCCACCAGTGGGCTTGGAGGATACCAAGAGACCCAGTACTTC. Protein sequence: CATSGLGGYQETQYF.

This clonotype appeared a few times. One end of the junction is discordant with germline, which a read error may explain. The rearrangement joins TRBV12-3 or TRBV12-4 to TRBJ1-1; D not certain. The CDR3 is made up of 14 amino acids. CDR3 region: CTSSDRRRHTEAFF. Here the CDR3 DNA reads TGTACCAGCAGTGACCGACGGCGTCACACTGAAGCTTTCTTT.

The V gene is TRBV4-2, the J gene TRBJ1-3, with D unresolved. The germline CDR1 and CDR2 sequences are LGHNA and YNFKEQ. V gave up 0 bases and J gave up 1 base, with 10 bases separating them. The CDR3 length is 16 residues. The CDR3 coding sequence is TGTGCCAGCAGCCAAGAGGCCAGGCTTTCTGGAAACACCATATATTTT. Its protein product is CASSQEARLSGNTIYF.

This clonotype was observed a handful of times. This rearrangement joins TRBV20-1 to TRBJ2-1; 7 nucleotides agree with TRBD2. Per the germline V gene, CDR1 is DFQATT and CDR2 is SNEGSKA (reference sequence). V trimming: 3 bases; J trimming: 2 bases; junction bases outside the gene matches: 10. The length of the CDR3 is 16 residues. CDR3 amino acids: CSASVRGRAAYNEQFF. In DNA, the CDR3 is TGCAGTGCTAGTGTCCGAGGGAGGGCCGCCTACAATGAGCAGTTCTTC.

This chain joins TRBV10-2 and TRBJ2-1; possible D gene TRBD1, 6 bases. Germline V gene data show CDR1 as WSHSY and CDR2 as SAAADI. V gave up 0 bases and J gave up 7 bases, with 13 bases separating them. The CDR3 is made up of 15 amino acids. The CDR3 region is CASSESPGATNEQFF. The CDR3 DNA reads as TGCGCCAGCAGTGAGTCCCCAGGGGCAACAAATGAGCAGTTCTTC.

This clonotype was found many times. The rearrangement uses TRBV28 and TRBJ2-1; 8 bases agree with TRBD2. This CDR3 comprises 16 residues. The germline CDR1 and CDR2 sequences are MDHEN and SYDVKM. The ends lost 3 bases at V and 6 bases at J; junction bases unmatched: 10. This chain's CDR3 is CASSFVSGSVGNEQFF. In nucleotides, the CDR3 is TGTGCCAGCAGTTTCGTCAGCGGGAGTGTAGGCAATGAGCAGTTCTTC.

This clonotype showed up many times. The rearrangement links TRBV10-3 to TRBJ2-3; TRBD2 matches at 12 bases. Germline V gene lookup returns CDR1 ENHRY and CDR2 SYGVKD. This CDR3 comprises 15 residues. Trimming at V came to 7 bases and at J to 5 bases, leaving 7 bases not matched to a gene. The CDR3 DNA follows: TGTGCCATCAACCCGACTAGCGGGAGAATAGATACGCAGTATTTT. This encodes CAINPTSGRIDTQYF.

This clonotype appeared many times. The rearrangement links TRBV12-3 or TRBV12-4 to TRBJ2-1, with D maybe TRBD2 (6 bases). The CDR3 covers 15 residues. V was cut by 3 bases and J by 5 bases, with 14 bases left in between. CDR3 residues: CASSFPGGVHNEQFF. CDR3 bases: TGTGCCAGCAGTTTCCCCGGGGGTGTTCACAATGAGCAGTTCTTC.

The J gene is TRBJ2-4, the V gene TRBV27; 7 bases are shared with TRBD2. Trimming took 3 bases from V and 11 from J; bases not matched to a gene: 10. This CDR3 is built from 14 residues. Looked up from germline, CDR1 is MNHEY and CDR2 is SMNVEV (reference sequence). Here the CDR3 reads CASSFTVSGGLQYF. The CDR3 region has the DNA TGTGCCAGCAGTTTTACGGTTTCGGGAGGTCTTCAGTACTTC.

This clonotype occurred many times. V and J are TRBV4-1 and TRBJ1-4; 8 positions agree with TRBD1. Trimming at V came to 4 bases and at J to 3 bases, leaving 4 bases not matched to a gene. This CDR3 spans 15 amino acids. Germline CDR1 MGHRA, CDR2 YSYEKL. The CDR3 DNA reads as TGCGCCAGCAGCCGCGGACAGGGACCTAATGAAAAACTGTTTTTT. This encodes CASSRGQGPNEKLFF.

This clonotype was counted ten times or more. This chain links TRBV5-1 with TRBJ1-2; TRBD1 agrees at 7 bases. CDR1 SGHRS and CDR2 YFSETQ come from the germline V gene. CDR3 size: 15 residues. Trimming took 1 base from V and 4 from J; bases not matched to a gene: 7. The CDR3 loop is CASSLTVAGGYGYTF. CDR3 sequence (DNA): TGCGCCAGCAGCTTGACGGTTGCAGGGGGCTATGGCTACACCTTC.

In regard to this clonotype: One end of the junction does not line up with germline, which may come from a read error. The rearrangement links TRBV5-1 to TRBJ1-1; unclear D gene. From germline, CDR1 is SGHRS and CDR2 YFSETQ. The CDR3 sequence is 16 residues long. As DNA, the CDR3 is TGCGCCAGCAGCTTGGCTCCCAACCAACAGAGATTTGAAGCTATCTTT. It encodes CASSLAPNQQRFEAIF.

The V gene is TRBV11-1, the J gene TRBJ2-6, with TRBD2 as a possible D gene (6 bases). The V and J ends lost 2 bases and 0 bases respectively, with 20 bases between them. The germline gives CDR1 SGHAT, CDR2 FQDESV (reference sequence). The CDR3 is made up of 20 amino acids. The CDR3 loop reads CASSLPVSAGSLSGANVLTF. The CDR3 nucleotides are TGTGCCAGCAGCTTACCAGTTTCGGCGGGGTCCCTCTCTGGGGCCAACGTCCTGACTTTC. Based on the CDR3 plus reference TRBV11-1 and TRBJ2-6, the full variable domain is EAEVAQSPRYKITEKSQAVAFWCDPISGHATLYWYRQILGQGPELLVQFQDESVVDDSQLPKDRFSAERLKGVDSTLKIQPAELGDSAMYLCASSLPVSAGSLSGANVLTFGAGSRLTVL.

This sequence joins TRBV5-1 and TRBJ2-6, with D hard to call. The V gene's germline CDR1 is SGHRS and CDR2 YFSETQ. V shed 3 bases and J shed 2 bases, with 6 bases lying between them. The CDR3 is 14 amino acids. The CDR3 loop is CASSSEPGANVLTF. Written as DNA, the CDR3 is TGCGCCAGCAGCTCAGAACCTGGGGCCAACGTCCTGACTTTC.

The chain is built from TRBV24-1 and TRBJ1-2; weak D call: TRBD1 (6 bases). Trimming took off 6 bases at V and 6 bases at J, with 16 bases between the two ends. Germline V lookup: CDR1 KGHDR, CDR2 SFDVKD. This CDR3 is 14 amino acids long. For the CDR3, the DNA is TGTGCCACCAGTCGGGGCGACAGGTGGGATGGCTACACCTTC. Encoded protein: CATSRGDRWDGYTF.

This sequence joins TRBV28 and TRBJ1-2; tentative D call: TRBD1 (6 bases). Trimming stripped 3 bases from V and 14 bases from J, with 13 bases between. In germline, CDR1 is MDHEN, CDR2 SYDVKM. The CDR3 runs 11 residues. For the CDR3, the DNA is TGTGCCAGCAGTTTCGGGGGGCTGCGGACCTTC. Its translation: CASSFGGLRTF.

This chain joins TRBV7-8 and TRBJ1-2; TRBD1 aligns across 7 bases. CDR3 length equals 16 residues. CDR1 and CDR2 (germline): SGHVS, FQNEAQ. After removal of 5 bases from V and 4 bases from J, the junction contained 13 bases not matched to a gene. For the CDR3, the DNA is TGTGCCAGCAGCCCTAGTAGGAGGGGGCCCGCCTATGGCTACACCTTC. This gives the protein CASSPSRRGPAYGYTF.

This clonotype was found many times. J is TRBJ2-1 and V is TRBV11-3; D is unresolved. CDR3 length equals 14 residues. The V gene's germline CDR1 is SGHNT and CDR2 YENEEA. V lost 0 bases and J lost 4, with 7 bases in between. CDR3 loop: CASSLEEYYNEQFF. The CDR3 bases are TGTGCCAGCAGCTTAGAGGAATATTACAATGAGCAGTTCTTC.

This clonotype came up many times. J is TRBJ2-3 and V is TRBV10-3, with 13 bases matching TRBD2. J gave up 4 bases and V 7 bases, and 5 bases lay outside the gene matches. The CDR3 runs 15 residues. From germline, CDR1 is ENHRY and CDR2 SYGVKD. CDR3 nucleotides: TGTGCCATCACCCCACTAGCGGGAGGGCCAGATACGCAGTATTTT. Residues: CAITPLAGGPDTQYF.

This clonotype was counted ten times or more. The genes are TRBV4-2 and TRBJ2-3; 14 bases match TRBD2. Trimming took 4 bases from V and 4 from J; bases not matched to a gene: 16. The CDR3 runs to 20 residues. Germline V gene lookup returns CDR1 LGHNA and CDR2 YNFKEQ. CDR3 in DNA: TGTGCCAGCAGCCCACTCCCCCCGGGACTAGCGGGAGTCAGCGCAGATACGCAGTATTTT. Protein sequence: CASSPLPPGLAGVSADTQYF.